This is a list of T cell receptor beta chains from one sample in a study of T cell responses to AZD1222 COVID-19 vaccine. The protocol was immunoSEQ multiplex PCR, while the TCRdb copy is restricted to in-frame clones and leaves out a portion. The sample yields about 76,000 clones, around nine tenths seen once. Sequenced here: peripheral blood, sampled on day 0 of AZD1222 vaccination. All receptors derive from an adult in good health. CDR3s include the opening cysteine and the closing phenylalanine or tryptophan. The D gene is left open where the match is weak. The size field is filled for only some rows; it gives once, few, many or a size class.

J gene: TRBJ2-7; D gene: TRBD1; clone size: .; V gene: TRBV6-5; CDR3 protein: CASSYSETGAIEQYF; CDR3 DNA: TGTGCCAGCAGTTACAGCGAGACAGGGGCTATCGAGCAGTACTTC
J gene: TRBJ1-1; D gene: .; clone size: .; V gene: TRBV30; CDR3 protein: CAWSSRQVGAFF; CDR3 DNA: TGTGCCTGGAGTTCCAGACAGGTCGGGGCTTTCTTT
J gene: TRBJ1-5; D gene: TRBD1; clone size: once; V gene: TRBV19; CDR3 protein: CASSGGQDNQPQHF; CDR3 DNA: TGTGCCAGTAGCGGGGGACAGGACAATCAGCCCCAGCATTTT
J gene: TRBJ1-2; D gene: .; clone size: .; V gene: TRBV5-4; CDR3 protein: CASSLSGDYTF; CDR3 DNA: TGTGCCAGCAGCTTGTCAGGAGACTACACCTTC
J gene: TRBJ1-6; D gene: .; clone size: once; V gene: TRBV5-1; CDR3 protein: CASSLVPDNSPLHF; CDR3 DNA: TGCGCCAGCAGCTTGGTTCCGGATAATTCACCCCTCCACTTT
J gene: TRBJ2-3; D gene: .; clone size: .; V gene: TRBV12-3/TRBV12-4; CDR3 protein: CASRLGMGDTQYF; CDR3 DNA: TGTGCCAGCAGGTTGGGGATGGGAGATACGCAGTATTTT
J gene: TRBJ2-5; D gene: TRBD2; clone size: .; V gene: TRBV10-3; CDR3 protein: CAISGAGEETQYF; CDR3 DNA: TGTGCCATCAGTGGGGCGGGAGAAGAGACCCAGTACTTC
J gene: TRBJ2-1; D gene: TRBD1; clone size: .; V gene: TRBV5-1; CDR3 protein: CASSFQGQGLYEQFF; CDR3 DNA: TGCGCCAGCAGCTTTCAGGGACAGGGGCTTTATGAGCAGTTCTTC
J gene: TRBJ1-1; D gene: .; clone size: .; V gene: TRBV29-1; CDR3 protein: CSPHTDREAFF; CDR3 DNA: TGCAGCCCACATACAGACAGGGAAGCTTTCTTT
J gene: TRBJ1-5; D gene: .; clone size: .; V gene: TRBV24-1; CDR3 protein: CATSPGQSNQPQHF; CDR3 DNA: TGTGCCACCAGCCCCGGACAGTCCAATCAGCCCCAGCATTTT
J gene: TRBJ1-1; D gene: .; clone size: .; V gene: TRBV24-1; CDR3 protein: CATSDLWGAVRVWYTEAFF; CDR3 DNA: TGTGCCACCAGTGATTTATGGGGGGCAGTAAGAGTTTGGTACACTGAAGCTTTCTTT
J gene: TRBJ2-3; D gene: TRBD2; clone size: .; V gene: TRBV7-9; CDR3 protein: CASSSTSGTDTQYF; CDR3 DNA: TGTGCCAGCAGCTCTACTAGCGGGACAGATACGCAGTATTTT
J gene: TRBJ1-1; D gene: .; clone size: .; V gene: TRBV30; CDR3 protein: CAGQDGPGEMNTEAFF; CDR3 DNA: TGTGCCGGTCAGGATGGCCCAGGTGAAATGAACACTGAAGCTTTCTTT
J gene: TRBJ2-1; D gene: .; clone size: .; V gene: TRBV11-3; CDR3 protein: CASSLGGGFGQGGEQFF; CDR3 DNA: TGTGCCAGCAGCTTAGGTGGCGGGTTCGGTCAGGGAGGCGAGCAGTTCTTC
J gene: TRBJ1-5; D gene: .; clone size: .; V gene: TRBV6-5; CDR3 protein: CASTGSRNQPQHF; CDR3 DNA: TGTGCCAGCACTGGGTCTAGGAATCAGCCCCAGCATTTT
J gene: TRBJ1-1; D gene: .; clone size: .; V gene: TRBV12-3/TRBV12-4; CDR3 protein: CATKWWDTEAFF; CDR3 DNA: TGTGCCACCAAGTGGTGGGACACTGAAGCTTTCTTT
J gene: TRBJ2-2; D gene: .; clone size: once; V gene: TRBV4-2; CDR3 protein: CACKGTSSGELFF; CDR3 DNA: TGTGCCTGTAAGGGTACGTCATCGGGGGAGCTGTTTTTT
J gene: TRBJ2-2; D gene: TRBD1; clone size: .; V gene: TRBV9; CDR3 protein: CASSVQGQGTGELFF; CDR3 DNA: TGTGCCAGCAGCGTACAAGGACAGGGCACCGGGGAGCTGTTTTTT
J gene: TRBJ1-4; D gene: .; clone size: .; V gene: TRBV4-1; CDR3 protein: CASSQESQGGEKLFF; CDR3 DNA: TGCGCCAGCAGCCAAGAATCACAGGGCGGGGAAAAACTGTTTTTT
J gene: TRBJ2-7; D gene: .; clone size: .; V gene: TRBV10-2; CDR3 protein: CASSGQLPEQYF; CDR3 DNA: TGCGCCAGCAGTGGACAGCTACCCGAGCAGTACTTC
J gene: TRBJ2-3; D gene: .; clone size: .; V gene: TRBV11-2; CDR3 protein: CASSLEGVSTQYF; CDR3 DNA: TGTGCCAGCAGCTTAGAGGGAGTTTCTACGCAGTATTTT
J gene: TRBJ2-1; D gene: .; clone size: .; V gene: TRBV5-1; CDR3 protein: CASGRGSQIEEQFF; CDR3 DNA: TGCGCCAGCGGCCGGGGCTCCCAGATTGAGGAGCAGTTCTTC
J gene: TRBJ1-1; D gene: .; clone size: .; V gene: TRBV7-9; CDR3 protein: CASSFHKEKREAFF; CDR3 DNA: TGTGCCAGCAGCTTCCACAAGGAAAAAAGAGAAGCTTTCTTT